This TCR beta chain was profiled in a study of cytomegalovirus exposure and HLA in healthy donors. The PCR employed 60 Vbeta primers together with 13 Jbeta primers. Sequencing was performed with immunoSEQ multiplex PCR; in TCRdb, only in-frame clones are kept and a portion is missing. The sample lists roughly 100,000 clones; approximately 87% were seen once. The source material was PBMCs. This clonotype originated in a man aged 35 to 55 in good health and CMV-seronegative.

As DNA, the CDR3 is TGCAGCGTTGGTATTAGCGAGGGCGGGGAGCTGTTTTTT. Its translation: CSVGISEGGELFF. The chain has TRBV29-1 and TRBJ2-2, with a weak D call TRBD2 (5 bases). V lost 4 bases to trimming and J lost 7 bases, with 13 bases between them. The CDR3 covers 13 residues. CDR1 and CDR2 from the germline V gene are SQVTM and ANQGSEA.